Shown below are 2 T cell receptor beta chains from a single sample sequenced in a study of T cells after posttransplantation cyclophosphamide. Busulfan-fludarabine conditioning, marrow transplant, and cyclophosphamide on days +3 and +4 were administered. Assay used: immunoSEQ multiplex PCR; TCRdb lists only in-frame clones, some missing. This sample has roughly 11,000 clones, with 85% to 95% found just once. The sequenced sample was PBMCs, obtained after allogeneic stem cell transplant with posttransplant cyclophosphamide. The receptor source for this set is a female patient in her 30s who received an allogeneic stem cell transplant from an unrelated donor, was CMV-positive, and had no GVHD. The graft donor may have given rise to some T cells.

The J gene is TRBJ2-1, the V gene TRBV5-1; D is perhaps TRBD1 (6 bases). Deletions cut 4 bases from V and 9 bases from J, with 20 bases between. The CDR3 has 15 amino acids. Germline loops: CDR1 SGHRS, CDR2 YFSETQ. The chain's CDR3 is CASSPRGRGVSEQFF. Written as DNA, the CDR3 is TGCGCCAGCAGCCCACGGGGCAGGGGAGTGAGTGAGCAGTTCTTC.

This chain uses TRBV6-6 with TRBJ1-4; TRBD1 aligns across 9 bases. V dropped 0 bases and J dropped 5; count of bases not matched to a gene: 1. The CDR3 extends over 15 amino acids. Germline-derived CDR1 and CDR2 are MNHNY and SVGAGI (reference sequence). The CDR3, as DNA: TGTGCCAGCAGTTACTCCGGGACAGGGAATGAAAAACTGTTTTTT. Translated: CASSYSGTGNEKLFF.